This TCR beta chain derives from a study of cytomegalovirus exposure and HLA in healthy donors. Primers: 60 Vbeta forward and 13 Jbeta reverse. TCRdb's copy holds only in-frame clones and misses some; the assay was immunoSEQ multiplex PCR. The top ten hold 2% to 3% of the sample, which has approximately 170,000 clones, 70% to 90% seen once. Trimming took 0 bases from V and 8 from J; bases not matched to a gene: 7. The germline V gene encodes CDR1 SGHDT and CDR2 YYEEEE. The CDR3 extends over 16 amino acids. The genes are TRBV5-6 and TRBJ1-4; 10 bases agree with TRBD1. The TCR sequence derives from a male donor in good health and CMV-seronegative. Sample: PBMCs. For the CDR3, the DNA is TGTGCCAGCAGCTTGGGTCGACAGGGGGCAGAGGAAAAACTGTTTTTT. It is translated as CASSLGRQGAEEKLFF.